These 19 T cell receptor beta chains originate from one sample sequenced in a study of blood T cell repertoires in COVID-19. Produced via immunoSEQ multiplex PCR; TCRdb's table is partial and in-frame only. Here the sample spans 250,000 to 350,000 clones, around 89% being singletons. The sequencing input was PBMCs or T cells enriched from blood (not recorded which). These receptors originate from a woman aged 18-35 years with acute COVID-19.

The chain uses TRBV24-1 and TRBJ1-1; 9 positions match TRBD1. V shed 7 bases and J 1 base; nucleotides not matched to a gene: 3. The germline V gene has CDR1 KGHDR and CDR2 SFDVKD. The length of the CDR3 is 14 residues. CDR3 in DNA: TGTGCCACCAGAAAACAGGGGGCGAACACTGAAGCTTTCTTT. This codes for CATRKQGANTEAFF.

The chain has TRBV24-1 and TRBJ1-5, with 7 bases aligning to TRBD1. The junction had 5 bases not matched to a gene; V was cut back by 4 bases and J by 6 bases. Germline lookup yields CDR1 KGHDR and CDR2 SFDVKD. The CDR3 runs to 14 residues. The chain's CDR3 is CATSESQGSQPQHF. In DNA, the CDR3 is TGTGCCACCAGTGAGTCACAGGGGTCTCAGCCCCAGCATTTT.

V usage is TRBV2 and J usage is TRBJ2-2; 7 nucleotides agree with TRBD1. Trimming cost V 5 bases and J 0 bases; bases outside gene matches: 3. The CDR3 loop spans 15 amino acids. Germline loops: CDR1 SNHLY, CDR2 FYNNEI. CDR3 nucleotides: TGTGCCAGCAGTCGGGACAGAGCGAACACCGGGGAGCTGTTTTTT. The encoded protein is CASSRDRANTGELFF.

V and J are TRBV11-3 and TRBJ1-1, with 8 bases lining up with TRBD1. The length of the CDR3 is 15 residues. Germline CDR1 is SGHNT and CDR2 is YENEEA. Unmatched junction bases numbered 10, after V lost 5 bases and J lost 5 bases. The CDR3 is CASSQQTGAKTEAFF. The CDR3 coding sequence is TGTGCCAGCAGCCAACAGACAGGGGCGAAGACTGAAGCTTTCTTT.

The rearrangement links TRBV5-1 to TRBJ1-2; D is ambiguous. The germline V and J ends were trimmed by 3 bases and 5 bases, with 17 bases remaining between them. The CDR3 loop spans 15 amino acids. CDR1 SGHRS and CDR2 YFSETQ come from the germline V gene. CDR3 coding DNA: TGCGCCAGCAGCTCAAAAGAGAGTCTTCTATATGGCTACACCTTC. Its protein product is CASSSKESLLYGYTF.

The rearrangement links TRBV10-3 to TRBJ1-1; 9 bases line up with TRBD1. The germline V gene has CDR1 ENHRY and CDR2 SYGVKD. V lost 4 bases and J lost 3; bases outside the gene matches: 3. The CDR3 is 14 amino acids. The CDR3 is CAISGGQGDTEAFF. In DNA, the CDR3 is TGTGCCATCAGTGGGGGACAGGGTGACACTGAAGCTTTCTTT.

This chain connects TRBV19 to TRBJ2-1, with D maybe TRBD2 (5 bases). In germline, CDR1 is LNHDA, CDR2 SQIVND (reference sequence). This CDR3 comprises 12 residues. The V end was cut by 4 bases, the J end by 7 bases, with 8 bases between. CDR3: CASSKRENEQFF. CDR3 nucleotides: TGTGCCAGTAGTAAAAGGGAGAATGAGCAGTTCTTC.

The chain links TRBV10-3 to TRBJ2-3; TRBD2 might be the D (6 bases). Germline lookup yields CDR1 ENHRY and CDR2 SYGVKD. The CDR3 covers 16 residues. V shed 0 bases and J shed 4 bases, with 14 bases lying between them. The CDR3 spells CAISESDGRFADTQYF. The CDR3 bases are TGTGCCATCAGTGAGTCGGACGGGAGATTCGCAGATACGCAGTATTTT.

This chain links TRBV27 with TRBJ1-1; possibly TRBD1 for D (6 bases). CDR1 is MNHEY, CDR2 SMNVEV, per germline (reference sequence). Trimming pared 8 bases from V and 7 bases from J, leaving 20 bases between. This CDR3 is built from 14 residues. The CDR3 loop reads CASGSVPDRVEAFF. CDR3 DNA: TGTGCCAGCGGGTCCGTTCCGGACAGAGTTGAAGCTTTCTTT.

The sample holds one count of this clone. The V gene is TRBV10-2, the J gene TRBJ1-2; TRBD1 might be the D (6 bases). The V end lost 3 bases, the J end lost 4 bases, and 6 bases lay between the germline ends. The CDR3 covers 12 residues. CDR1 is WSHSY and CDR2 is SAAADI in the germline V gene. The DNA of the CDR3 is TGCGCCAGCAGTGACAGGGGCTATGGCTACACCTTC. Translating it yields CASSDRGYGYTF.

This clone occurred once. The V and J genes are TRBV7-6 and TRBJ1-2; 9 bases align to TRBD1. The CDR3 contains 16 residues. Per germline, CDR1 SGHVS and CDR2 FNYEAQ. V trimming: 1 base; J trimming: 5 bases; junction bases outside the gene matches: 8. This CDR3 is CASSLETGTGMYGYTF. The CDR3 DNA follows: TGTGCCAGCAGCTTAGAAACGGGGACAGGGATGTATGGCTACACCTTC.

This sequence joins TRBV7-3 and TRBJ2-7, with 10 bases fitting TRBD2. CDR1 and CDR2 from the germline V gene are SGHTA and FQGTGA. The CDR3 is 16 residues long. V was pared by 1 base and J by 0 bases, with 3 bases of the junction left unmatched. CDR3 sequence: CASSLRAGGSSYEQYF. As DNA, the CDR3 is TGTGCCAGCAGCTTAAGAGCGGGAGGGAGCTCCTACGAGCAGTACTTC.

As for this clone: Germline is not matched at one junction end, which may reflect a read error. This chain uses TRBV10-1 with TRBJ1-3; TRBD1 might be the D (5 bases). CDR1 is WNHNN and CDR2 is SYGVQD in the germline V gene (reference sequence). CDR3 length: 16 residues. The CDR3 loop reads CASREIDSQSGNTIYF. In nucleotides, the CDR3 is TGCGCCAGCCGTGAGATTGACAGCCAATCTGGAAACACCATATATTTT.

This chain joins TRBV5-4 and TRBJ2-7, with D hard to call. Germline CDR1 and CDR2: SGHNT and YYREEE (reference sequence). V was shortened by 0 bases and J by 7 bases, with 5 bases between the two germline ends. CDR3 length: 11 amino acids. The DNA of the CDR3 is TGTGCCAGCAGCTTGGCAGGAGAGCAGTACTTC. It yields the protein CASSLAGEQYF.

The count of this clone is one. The V call is TRBV19, the J call TRBJ1-1; 7 bases are a match to TRBD1. There are 15 residues in the CDR3. Germline-derived CDR1 and CDR2 are LNHDA and SQIVND (reference sequence). V shed 3 bases and J 1 base; nucleotides not matched to a gene: 5. CDR3 sequence (DNA): TGTGCCAGTAGTATGTGGGGACAGCCGAACACTGAAGCTTTCTTT. Its protein product is CASSMWGQPNTEAFF.

The rearrangement links TRBV29-1 to TRBJ2-7; the match to TRBD2 covers 9 bases. The CDR3 consists of 13 residues. Trimming removed 4 bases from V and 6 bases from J; junction bases left unmatched: 7. Germline V gives CDR1 SQVTM, CDR2 ANQGSEA. CDR3 DNA sequence: TGCAGCGTTGTAGGCGGGAGGGCAGGCGAGCAGTACTTC. This translates into CSVVGGRAGEQYF.

The chain combines TRBV3-1 (or the pseudogene TRBV3-2) with TRBJ1-3; D remains unclear. Trimming removed 4 bases from V and 5 bases from J, with 9 bases in between. Germline V gene sequence: CDR1 LGHDT, CDR2 YNNKEL (reference sequence). The CDR3 is 13 residues long. CDR3 DNA sequence: TGTGCCAGCAGCCCCTACGACAGAAACACCATATATTTT. It yields the protein CASSPYDRNTIYF.

CDR3 DNA: TGTGCCAGCAGCCAAGGGGGGAGGGGTGTCTCCGGGGAGCTGTTTTTT. Amino acid sequence: CASSQGGRGVSGELFF. The gene calls are TRBV4-2 and TRBJ2-2; 7 nucleotides align to TRBD2. J gave up 6 bases and V 1 base, and 8 bases lay outside the gene matches. The CDR3 is 16 amino acids. CDR1 LGHNA and CDR2 YNFKEQ come from the germline V gene.

The V and J genes are TRBV9 and TRBJ2-7, with D possibly being TRBD2 (6 bases). Trimming removed 3 bases from V and 3 bases from J, with 19 bases in between. CDR1 SGDLS and CDR2 YYNGEE come from the germline V gene. This CDR3 has 16 residues. CDR3 in amino acids: CASSGTPGLSIYEQYF. CDR3 nucleotide sequence: TGTGCCAGCAGCGGGACTCCGGGACTCTCAATCTACGAGCAGTACTTC.